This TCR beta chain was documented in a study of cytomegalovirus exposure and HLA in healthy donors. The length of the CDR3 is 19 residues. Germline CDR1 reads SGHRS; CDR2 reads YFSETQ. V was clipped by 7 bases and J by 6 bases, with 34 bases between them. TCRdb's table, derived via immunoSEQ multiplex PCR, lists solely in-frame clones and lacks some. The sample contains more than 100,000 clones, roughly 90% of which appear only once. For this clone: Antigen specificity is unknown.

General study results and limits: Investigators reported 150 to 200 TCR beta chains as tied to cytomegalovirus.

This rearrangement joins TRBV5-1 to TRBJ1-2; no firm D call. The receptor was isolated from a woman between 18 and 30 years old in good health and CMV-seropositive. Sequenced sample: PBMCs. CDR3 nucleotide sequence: TGCGCCAGCCAGCCGGATCCTTCAGTCACATCAAGAAGGACTCATGGCTACACCTTC. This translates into CASQPDPSVTSRRTHGYTF.